Presented here are 2 T cell receptor beta chains from one specimen sequenced in a study of CD8 T cells in ankylosing spondylitis. Study results and limitations: Roughly eight highly homologous variants made up a TCR beta motif that seemed to typify ankylosing spondylitis blood.

TCRdb reprocessed the 5' RACE reads via MiXCR and lists one record per CDR3 protein. This sample has 450,000 to 550,000 distinct CDR3 sequences, with roughly 5% found just once. Their antigens remain unidentified. Source material: blood, either unsorted or a sorted T cell fraction (not recorded which). Every receptor here comes from a male donor with ankylosing spondylitis.

This clonotype appeared a few times. The rearrangement joins TRBV29-1 to TRBJ2-1; D is tentatively TRBD1 or TRBD2 (5 bases each). V lost 3 bases, J lost 8 bases, and 23 bases lay in between. Germline loops: CDR1 SQVTM, CDR2 ANQGSEA. The CDR3 is made up of 16 amino acids. The CDR3, as DNA: TGCAGCGTTGAGGGTAGCGAGTCGGGGAAAGGGGATGAGCAGTTCTTC. Protein product: CSVEGSESGKGDEQFF.

This clonotype was seen repeatedly, ten times or more. The V call is TRBV5-1, the J call TRBJ2-5; D remains unclear. V dropped 2 bases and J dropped 1 base, with 12 bases sitting between them. The CDR3 extends over 15 amino acids. CDR1 is SGHRS and CDR2 is YFSETQ in the germline V gene. The CDR3 sequence is CASSLSPAGQETQYF. CDR3 DNA: TGCGCCAGCAGCTTATCCCCGGCAGGCCAAGAGACCCAGTACTTC.